The T cell receptor beta chain under discussion was sequenced for a study of T cells in localized non-small cell lung cancer. Study results and caveats: The study detected a median roughly 61 of the top 100 tumor clones in adjacent lung.

The assay was immunoSEQ multiplex PCR, and TCRdb's table has in-frame clones only and misses some. The sample consists of around 16,000 clones, roughly four fifths of them appearing once. V was cut by 4 bases and J by 6 bases, with 13 bases left in between. The CDR3 has 14 residues. From germline, CDR1 is SGHAT and CDR2 FQNNGV. To note about this clone: Its antigen is not known.

The TCR sequence derives from a male donor aged 60 or over with stage I lung adenocarcinoma. The sample consisted of peripheral blood, taken before any cancer treatment. The V call is TRBV11-2, the J call TRBJ2-1; D might be TRBD2 (6 bases). CDR3 coding DNA: TGTGCCAGCAGCTGGGAGACTAGTTCCAATGAGCAGTTCTTC. Amino acids: CASSWETSSNEQFF.